The 24 T cell receptor beta chains below come from one sample, sequenced in a study of shared clonotypes between healthy human individuals. TCRdb's copy holds only in-frame clones and misses some; the assay was immunoSEQ multiplex PCR. The repertoire holds a few million clones, about 92% seen once, with about 0.39% in the top ten. The sample was naive CD4+ T cells from PBMCs. Subset indicated: CD45RA+ positively selected. Receptors were obtained from a man younger than 35 in good health. Some clones in this sample may be carry-over from other donors' samples.

The CDR3 nucleotides read TGTGCCAGTAGTATGAGGGCTCAGCCCCAGCATTTT. Translating gives CASSMRAQPQHF. The J gene is TRBJ1-5, the V gene TRBV19; no clear D. Germline-derived CDR1 and CDR2 are LNHDA and SQIVND (reference sequence). The CDR3 is made up of 12 amino acids. V was pared by 3 bases and J by 6 bases, with 6 bases between.

The genes are TRBV5-5 and TRBJ2-3; tentatively, D is TRBD1 (6 bases). V was pared by 4 bases and J by 1 base, with 10 bases between. The CDR3 has 14 amino acids. Germline values: CDR1 SGHKS, CDR2 YYEKEE (reference sequence). The CDR3 nucleotides are TGTGCCAGCAGCATAAGGACAGGCACAGATACGCAGTATTTT. Residues: CASSIRTGTDTQYF.

This chain joins TRBV28 and TRBJ1-5; no definite D call. V was shortened by 7 bases and J by 0 bases, with 19 bases between the two germline ends. The CDR3 has 17 residues. Germline V CDR1 and CDR2: MDHEN, SYDVKM. Written as DNA, the CDR3 is TGTGCCAGCACCCTTCTCACCCAGTACTATAGCAATCAGCCCCAGCATTTT. Amino acids: CASTLLTQYYSNQPQHF.

Only a few counts were recorded for this clone. The chain combines TRBV19 with TRBJ2-1, with D maybe TRBD2 (6 bases). The CDR3 sequence is 14 residues long. Germline loops: CDR1 LNHDA, CDR2 SQIVND (reference sequence). CDR3 bases: TGTGCATCAGCGAGGGATCTCGGGGGCAATGAGCAGTTCTTC. It encodes CASARDLGGNEQFF.

V gene TRBV4-2 combines with J gene TRBJ2-2; 11 bases are shared with TRBD2. From germline, CDR1 is LGHNA and CDR2 YNFKEQ. Trimming cost V 0 bases and J 6 bases; bases outside gene matches: 6. The CDR3 loop spans 17 amino acids. The DNA of the CDR3 is TGTGCCAGCAGCCAAGATCTTCTAGCGGGAGGTCCCGGGGAGCTGTTTTTT. Protein sequence: CASSQDLLAGGPGELFF.

This chain links TRBV28 with TRBJ2-1; D is perhaps TRBD1 (7 bases). CDR1 is MDHEN, CDR2 SYDVKM, per germline. V dropped 4 bases and J dropped 9 bases, with 19 bases sitting between them. This CDR3 is 15 amino acids long. The CDR3 coding sequence is TGTGCCAGCAGTTCACACAGGGGACTTTTGGGTGAGCAGTTCTTC. Amino acid sequence: CASSSHRGLLGEQFF.

With regard to this clone: The sample has other DNA sequences that encode this CDR3 too. The chain is built from TRBV15 and TRBJ1-2, with 9 bases that match TRBD1. CDR3 length: 14 amino acids. Germline assignment: CDR1 LNHNV and CDR2 YYDKDF (reference sequence). V shed 3 bases and J 5 bases; nucleotides not matched to a gene: 4. The CDR3 region is CATSREGQGYGYTF. The CDR3 bases are TGTGCCACCAGCAGGGAGGGACAGGGATATGGCTACACCTTC.

This chain links TRBV10-3 with TRBJ1-4, with a tentative D call TRBD1 (6 bases). The germline V gene encodes CDR1 ENHRY and CDR2 SYGVKD. This CDR3 is built from 14 residues. The V and J ends lost 10 bases and 1 base respectively, with 13 bases between them. The CDR3 DNA sequence: TGTGCCACACAGGGCGGACGAACTAATGAAAAACTGTTTTTT. Amino acids: CATQGGRTNEKLFF.

The chain joins TRBV5-1 to TRBJ2-2, with a possible D match to TRBD2 (6 bases). The CDR3 spans 17 residues. The V and J ends lost 4 bases and 5 bases respectively, with 21 bases between them. The germline gives CDR1 SGHRS, CDR2 YFSETQ. CDR3: CASSPGLSLRTTGELFF. In DNA, the CDR3 is TGCGCCAGCAGCCCGGGACTGAGCTTGCGTACGACCGGGGAGCTGTTTTTT.

The genes are TRBV7-9 and TRBJ2-6; TRBD2 matches 7 bases. Germline CDR1 is SEHNR and CDR2 is FQNEAQ (reference sequence). The V and J ends lost 5 bases and 2 bases, in that order; junction bases with no gene match: 9. The CDR3 length is 17 residues. This CDR3 reads CASSPRGSVPGANVLTF. CDR3 in DNA: TGTGCCAGCAGCCCTCGCGGGAGCGTCCCTGGGGCCAACGTCCTGACTTTC. The variable domain in full, with the rest retrieved from reference TRBV7-9 and TRBJ2-6, is DTGVSQNPRHKITKRGQNVTFRCDPISEHNRLYWYRQTLGQGPEFLTYFQNEAQLEKSRLLSDRFSAERPKGSFSTLEIQRTEQGDSAMYLCASSPRGSVPGANVLTFGAGSRLTVL.

The V gene is TRBV7-9, the J gene TRBJ2-7; 7 nucleotides match TRBD2. The CDR3 has 14 amino acids. V shed 3 bases and J 5 bases; nucleotides not matched to a gene: 7. Germline V lookup: CDR1 SEHNR, CDR2 FQNEAQ (reference sequence). The CDR3 spells CASSFRSRGDEQYF. Written as DNA, the CDR3 is TGTGCCAGCAGCTTTAGGTCTCGGGGGGACGAGCAGTACTTC.

V and J are TRBV6-6 and TRBJ2-1, with 13 positions matching TRBD2. Losses at the gene ends were 2 bases for V and 9 bases for J; bases not matched to a gene: 4. This CDR3 comprises 15 residues. The germline V gene has CDR1 MNHNY and CDR2 SVGAGI (reference sequence). Here the CDR3 reads CASSYRTSGRAEQFF. CDR3 in DNA: TGTGCCAGCAGTTACCGGACTAGCGGGAGAGCTGAGCAGTTCTTC.

The gene calls are TRBV6-1 and TRBJ2-3; TRBD2 matches at 8 bases. V shed 1 base and J 3 bases; nucleotides not matched to a gene: 12. CDR3 length: 18 residues. The germline gives CDR1 MNHNS, CDR2 SASEGT. Here the CDR3 DNA reads TGTGCCAGCAGTGAAGTGGGGTACGGGAGGGCCGGGACAGATACGCAGTATTTT. Its protein product is CASSEVGYGRAGTDTQYF.

This clone came up a few times. The CDR3 sequence: CASSGHWGILEPGNTIYF. Written as DNA, the CDR3 is TGTGCCAGTAGTGGACATTGGGGTATTCTAGAGCCTGGAAACACCATATATTTT. The chain is built from TRBV19 and TRBJ1-3; D is perhaps TRBD1 (5 bases). V lost 5 bases and J lost 2, with 22 bases in between. This CDR3 region has 18 residues. Germline V gene sequence: CDR1 LNHDA, CDR2 SQIVND (reference sequence).

The chain uses TRBV10-3 and TRBJ1-1; 7 bases match TRBD1. The length of the CDR3 is 13 residues. V gave up 10 bases and J gave up 0 bases; unmatched junction bases: 5. Germline CDR1 reads ENHRY; CDR2 reads SYGVKD. The DNA of the CDR3 is TGTGCCACGTTGGGACAGCTGAACACTGAAGCTTTCTTT. It translates to CATLGQLNTEAFF.

With respect to this clone: The sample holds other DNA sequences that translate to the same CDR3. The genes are TRBV5-5 and TRBJ1-1; 7 nucleotides align to TRBD1. Unmatched junction bases numbered 3, after V lost 0 bases and J lost 4 bases. Per the germline V gene, CDR1 is SGHKS and CDR2 is YYEKEE (reference sequence). The CDR3 covers 14 residues. The DNA of the CDR3 is TGTGCCAGCAGCTTGGCCGCAGGGGGCACTGAAGCTTTCTTT. Protein: CASSLAAGGTEAFF.

This chain joins TRBV7-9 and TRBJ2-1, with 14 bases aligning to TRBD2. The germline gives CDR1 SEHNR, CDR2 FQNEAQ (reference sequence). Trimming removed 4 bases from V and 10 bases from J; junction bases left unmatched: 9. The CDR3 extends over 16 amino acids. DNA for the CDR3: TGTGCCAGCAGCTCCGGACTAGCGGGAGGAGTGGAGGAGCAGTTCTTC. This codes for CASSSGLAGGVEEQFF.

J is TRBJ2-1 and V is TRBV5-4; 9 bases fit TRBD1. The CDR3 extends over 18 amino acids. Trimming took 4 bases from V and 3 from J; bases not matched to a gene: 14. The germline CDR1 and CDR2 sequences are SGHNT and YYREEE (reference sequence). As DNA, the CDR3 is TGTGCCAGCAGCATCCCCTTTAAAACAGGGGGCGTCTACAATGAGCAGTTCTTC. Translation gives CASSIPFKTGGVYNEQFF. The full variable domain, rest sourced from reference TRBV5-4 and TRBJ2-1, is ETGVTQSPTHLIKTRGQQVTLRCSSQSGHNTVSWYQQALGQGPQFIFQYYREEENGRGNFPPRFSGLQFPNYSSELNVNALELDDSALYLCASSIPFKTGGVYNEQFFGPGTRLTVL.

This rearrangement joins TRBV14 to TRBJ1-1; no firm D call. The CDR3 extends over 14 amino acids. Per the germline V gene, CDR1 is SGHDN and CDR2 is FVKESK. The germline V and J ends were trimmed by 0 bases and 11 bases, with 16 bases remaining between them. The chain's CDR3 is CASSQEWINPVAFF. The CDR3, as DNA: TGTGCCAGCAGCCAAGAATGGATTAATCCCGTGGCTTTCTTT.

This chain connects TRBV29-1 to TRBJ2-1, with 9 bases lining up with TRBD2. Unmatched junction bases numbered 10, after V lost 7 bases and J lost 9 bases. Germline loops: CDR1 SQVTM, CDR2 ANQGSEA. This CDR3 is built from 13 residues. The CDR3 nucleotides read TGCAGCGCTAGCGGGACCATTGAGGGTGAGCAGTTCTTC. Amino acids: CSASGTIEGEQFF.

Points on this clone: Other DNA sequences of this sample code for an identical CDR3. The rearrangement joins TRBV5-1 to TRBJ1-5; weak D call: TRBD1 (5 bases). CDR1 is SGHRS and CDR2 is YFSETQ in the germline V gene. The ends were cut back, 1 base at V and 4 bases at J, with 6 bases in the middle. The CDR3 sequence is 13 residues long. This CDR3 is CASSLQGNQPQHF. CDR3 in DNA: TGCGCCAGCAGCTTGCAGGGAAATCAGCCCCAGCATTTT.

This chain connects TRBV7-2 to TRBJ2-7, with 11 bases that match TRBD2. CDR3 length equals 15 residues. Germline CDR1 is SGHTA and CDR2 is FQGNSA. The ends lost 0 bases at V and 6 bases at J; junction bases unmatched: 4. The CDR3 protein is CASSLASGLAVEQYF. Here the CDR3 DNA reads TGTGCCAGCAGCTTAGCGTCGGGACTAGCGGTCGAGCAGTACTTC.

The chain uses TRBV11-2 and TRBJ2-7, with D tentatively TRBD2 (7 bases). V was shortened by 3 bases and J by 3 bases, with 24 bases between the two germline ends. The germline gives CDR1 SGHAT, CDR2 FQNNGV. This CDR3 is built from 18 residues. The CDR3 reads CASSFLSHRAGAYYEQYF. The CDR3 DNA sequence: TGTGCCAGCAGCTTCCTATCCCACAGGGCGGGGGCATACTACGAGCAGTACTTC. The full variable domain, completed using reference TRBV11-2 and TRBJ2-7, is EAGVAQSPRYKIIEKRQSVAFWCNPISGHATLYWYQQILGQGPKLLIQFQNNGVVDDSQLPKDRFSAERLKGVDSTLKIQPAKLEDSAVYLCASSFLSHRAGAYYEQYFGPGTRLTVT.

This chain connects TRBV6-6 to TRBJ1-1, with no clear D. Germline V gene data show CDR1 as MNHNY and CDR2 as SVGAGI (reference sequence). This CDR3 has 12 amino acids. Deletions cut 8 bases from V and 0 bases from J, with 7 bases between. The CDR3 reads CASGRLNTEAFF. The CDR3 coding sequence is TGTGCCAGCGGCAGACTGAACACTGAAGCTTTCTTT.